This T cell receptor beta chain was captured in a study of T cell responses to AZD1222 COVID-19 vaccine. General observations from the study: With dominance at 160-218 and 743-854, vaccine-associated CD4 TCRs spanned spike.

Method: immunoSEQ multiplex PCR; TCRdb's copy keeps in-frame clones and lacks some. The repertoire holds approximately 110,000 clones, approximately 96% seen once, with less than 2.5% in the top ten. As for this clone: Its specificity is not known.

Germline V gene data show CDR1 as ENHRY and CDR2 as SYGVKD. The CDR3 extends over 14 amino acids. V was pared by 7 bases and J by 6 bases, with 18 bases between. The clonotype was recovered from an adult in good health. This chain joins TRBV10-3 and TRBJ1-1, with a tentative D call TRBD1 (5 bases). The sequencing used peripheral blood, collected on day 0 of AZD1222 vaccination. The CDR3 DNA reads as TGTGCCATCAATGTTGCGGGGGGGAAGGCTGAAGCTTTCTTT. Its translation: CAINVAGGKAEAFF.